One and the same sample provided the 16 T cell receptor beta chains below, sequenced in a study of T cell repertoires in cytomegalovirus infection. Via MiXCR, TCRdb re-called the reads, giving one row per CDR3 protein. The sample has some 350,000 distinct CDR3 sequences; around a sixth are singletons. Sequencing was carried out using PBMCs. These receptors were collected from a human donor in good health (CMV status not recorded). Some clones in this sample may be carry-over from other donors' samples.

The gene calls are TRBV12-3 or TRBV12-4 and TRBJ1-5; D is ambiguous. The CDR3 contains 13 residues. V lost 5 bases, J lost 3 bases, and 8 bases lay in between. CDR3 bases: TGTGCCAGCAGTCACAGATTCAATCAGCCCCAGCATTTT. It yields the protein CASSHRFNQPQHF.

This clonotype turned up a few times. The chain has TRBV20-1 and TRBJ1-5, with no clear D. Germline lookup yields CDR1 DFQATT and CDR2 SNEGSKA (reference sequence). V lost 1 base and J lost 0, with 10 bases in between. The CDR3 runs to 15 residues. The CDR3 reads CSARVGGFSNQPQHF. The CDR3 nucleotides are TGCAGTGCTAGAGTGGGAGGGTTTAGCAATCAGCCCCAGCATTTT.

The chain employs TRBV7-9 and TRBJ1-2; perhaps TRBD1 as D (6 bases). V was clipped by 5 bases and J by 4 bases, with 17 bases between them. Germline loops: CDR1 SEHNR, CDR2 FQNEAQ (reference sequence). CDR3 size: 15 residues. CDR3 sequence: CASSGLRGQIYGYTF. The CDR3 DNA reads TGTGCCAGCAGCGGGTTGAGAGGACAGATCTATGGCTACACCTTC.

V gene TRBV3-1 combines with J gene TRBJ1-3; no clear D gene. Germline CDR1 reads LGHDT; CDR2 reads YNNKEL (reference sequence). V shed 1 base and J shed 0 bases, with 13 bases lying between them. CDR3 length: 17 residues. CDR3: CASSQGWGVNSGNTIYF. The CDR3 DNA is TGTGCCAGCAGCCAAGGGTGGGGAGTTAACTCTGGAAACACCATATATTTT.

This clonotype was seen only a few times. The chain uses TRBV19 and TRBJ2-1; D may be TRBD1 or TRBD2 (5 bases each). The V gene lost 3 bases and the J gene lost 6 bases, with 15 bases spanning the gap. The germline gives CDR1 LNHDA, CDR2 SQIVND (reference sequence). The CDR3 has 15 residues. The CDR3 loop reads CASSMVGAGGNEQFF. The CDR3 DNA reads TGTGCCAGTAGTATGGTAGGGGCTGGGGGCAATGAGCAGTTCTTC.

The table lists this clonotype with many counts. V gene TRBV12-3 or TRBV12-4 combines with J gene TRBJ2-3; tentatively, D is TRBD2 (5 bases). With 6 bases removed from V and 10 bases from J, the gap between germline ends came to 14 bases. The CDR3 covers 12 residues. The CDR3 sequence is CASRDLGGPQYF. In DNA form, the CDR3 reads TGTGCCAGCAGGGACCTAGGAGGCCCGCAGTATTTT.

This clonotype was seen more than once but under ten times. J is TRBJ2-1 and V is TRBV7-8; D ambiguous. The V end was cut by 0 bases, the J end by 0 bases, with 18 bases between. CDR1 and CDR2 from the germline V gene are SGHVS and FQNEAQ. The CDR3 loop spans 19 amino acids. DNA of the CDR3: TGTGCCAGCAGCTTAGCGCGCTGGCTCCCCGCGGACTCCTACAATGAGCAGTTCTTC. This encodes CASSLARWLPADSYNEQFF.

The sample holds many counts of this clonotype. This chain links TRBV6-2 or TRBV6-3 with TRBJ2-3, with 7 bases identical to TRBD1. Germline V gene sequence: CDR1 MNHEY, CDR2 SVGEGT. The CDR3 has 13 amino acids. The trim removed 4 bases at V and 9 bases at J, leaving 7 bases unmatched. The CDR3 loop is CASSLVRQGTQYF. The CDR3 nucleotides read TGTGCCAGCAGTTTGGTAAGACAGGGAACGCAGTATTTT.

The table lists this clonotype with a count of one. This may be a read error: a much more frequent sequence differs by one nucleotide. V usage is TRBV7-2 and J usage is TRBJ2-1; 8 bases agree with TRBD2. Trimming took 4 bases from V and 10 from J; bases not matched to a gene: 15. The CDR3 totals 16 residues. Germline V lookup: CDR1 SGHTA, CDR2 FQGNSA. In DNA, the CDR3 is TGTGCCAGCAGCTCCCGGGGAGCGGGAGTTGGTGGGGAGCAGTTCTTC. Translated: CASSSRGAGVGGEQFF.

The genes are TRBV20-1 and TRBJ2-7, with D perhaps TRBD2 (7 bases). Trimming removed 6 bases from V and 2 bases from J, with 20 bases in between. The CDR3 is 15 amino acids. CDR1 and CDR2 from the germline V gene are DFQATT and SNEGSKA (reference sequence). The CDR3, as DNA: TGCAGTGCCCGCGAGGGGGGGCCAGCGACCTACGAGCAGTACTTC. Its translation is CSAREGGPATYEQYF.

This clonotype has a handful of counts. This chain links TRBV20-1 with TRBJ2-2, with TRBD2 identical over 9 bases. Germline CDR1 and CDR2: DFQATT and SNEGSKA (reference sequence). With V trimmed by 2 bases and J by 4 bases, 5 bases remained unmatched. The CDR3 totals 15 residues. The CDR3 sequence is CSARLAGGVTGELFF. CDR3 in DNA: TGCAGTGCTAGATTGGCGGGGGGGGTCACCGGGGAGCTGTTTTTT.

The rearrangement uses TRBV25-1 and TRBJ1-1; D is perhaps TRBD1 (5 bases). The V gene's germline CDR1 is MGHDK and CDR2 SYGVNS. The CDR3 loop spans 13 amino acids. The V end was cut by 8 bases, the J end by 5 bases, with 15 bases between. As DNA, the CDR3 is TGTGCCAGCCGAGGGGTCGCGGGAACTGAAGCTTTCTTT. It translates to CASRGVAGTEAFF.

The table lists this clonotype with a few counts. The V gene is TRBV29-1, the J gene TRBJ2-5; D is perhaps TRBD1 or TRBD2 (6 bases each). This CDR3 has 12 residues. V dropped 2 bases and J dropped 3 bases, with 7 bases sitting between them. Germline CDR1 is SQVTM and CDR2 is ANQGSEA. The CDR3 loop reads CSVERGEETQYF. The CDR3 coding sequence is TGCAGCGTTGAAAGGGGGGAAGAGACCCAGTACTTC.

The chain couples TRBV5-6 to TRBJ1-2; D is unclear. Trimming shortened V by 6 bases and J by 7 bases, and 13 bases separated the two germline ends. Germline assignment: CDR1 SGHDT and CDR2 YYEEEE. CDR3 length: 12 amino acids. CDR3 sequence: CASTWGGGGYTF. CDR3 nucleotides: TGTGCCAGCACATGGGGTGGCGGTGGCTACACCTTC.

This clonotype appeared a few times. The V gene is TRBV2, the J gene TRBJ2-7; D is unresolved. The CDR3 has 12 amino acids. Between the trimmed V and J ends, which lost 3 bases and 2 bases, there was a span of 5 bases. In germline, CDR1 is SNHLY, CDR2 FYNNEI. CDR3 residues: CASSDRPYEQYF. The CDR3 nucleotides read TGTGCCAGCAGTGATCGCCCCTACGAGCAGTACTTC.

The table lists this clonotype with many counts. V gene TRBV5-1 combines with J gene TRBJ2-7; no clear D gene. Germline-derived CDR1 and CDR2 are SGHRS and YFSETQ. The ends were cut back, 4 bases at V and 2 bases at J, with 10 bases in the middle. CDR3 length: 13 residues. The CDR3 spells CASSPDPPYEQYF. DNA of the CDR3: TGCGCCAGCAGCCCGGACCCCCCCTACGAGCAGTACTTC.